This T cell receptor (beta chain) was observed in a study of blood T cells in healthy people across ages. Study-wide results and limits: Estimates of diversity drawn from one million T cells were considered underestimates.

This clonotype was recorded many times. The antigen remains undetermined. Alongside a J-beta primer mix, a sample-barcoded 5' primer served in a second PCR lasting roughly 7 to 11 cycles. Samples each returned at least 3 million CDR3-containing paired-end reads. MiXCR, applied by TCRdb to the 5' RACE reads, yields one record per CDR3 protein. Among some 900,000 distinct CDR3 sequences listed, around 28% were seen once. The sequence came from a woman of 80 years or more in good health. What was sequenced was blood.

In DNA, the CDR3 is TGTGCCAGCAGCTCTCGAATGGCCCCGACTGGTAAGAGTGTGGGTGAGTTCTTC. It yields the protein CASSSRMAPTGKSVGEFF. The chain couples TRBV11-2 to TRBJ2-1; no definite D call. The CDR3 consists of 18 residues. Germline V lookup: CDR1 SGHAT, CDR2 FQNNGV. The V gene lost 4 bases and the J gene lost 14 bases, with 33 bases spanning the gap.